This TCR beta chain was sequenced in a study of CD4+ T cells in melanoma. Broader study findings: Neoantigen-specific CD4+ T cells in melanoma reportedly had diverse differentiation states. A reported correlation linked neoantigen-specific CD4+ T cells to CD8+, macrophage and B cell function.

Trimming removed 4 bases at V and 5 bases at J, with 17 bases between. Germline lookup yields CDR1 MNHEY and CDR2 SMNVEV (reference sequence). CDR3 size: 16 residues. The protocol was immunoSEQ multiplex PCR, while the TCRdb copy is restricted to in-frame clones and leaves out a portion. The sample lists about 120,000 clones; roughly 90% were seen once. Points on this clone: Antigen unknown.

The sequence derives from a human donor with melanoma. The rearrangement links TRBV27 to TRBJ1-4, with D perhaps matching TRBD1 (5 bases). Sequenced input: peripheral blood. CDR3 in amino acids: CASSSPVPGGNEKLFF. For the CDR3, the DNA is TGTGCCAGCAGTTCCCCCGTTCCTGGGGGGAATGAAAAACTGTTTTTT.